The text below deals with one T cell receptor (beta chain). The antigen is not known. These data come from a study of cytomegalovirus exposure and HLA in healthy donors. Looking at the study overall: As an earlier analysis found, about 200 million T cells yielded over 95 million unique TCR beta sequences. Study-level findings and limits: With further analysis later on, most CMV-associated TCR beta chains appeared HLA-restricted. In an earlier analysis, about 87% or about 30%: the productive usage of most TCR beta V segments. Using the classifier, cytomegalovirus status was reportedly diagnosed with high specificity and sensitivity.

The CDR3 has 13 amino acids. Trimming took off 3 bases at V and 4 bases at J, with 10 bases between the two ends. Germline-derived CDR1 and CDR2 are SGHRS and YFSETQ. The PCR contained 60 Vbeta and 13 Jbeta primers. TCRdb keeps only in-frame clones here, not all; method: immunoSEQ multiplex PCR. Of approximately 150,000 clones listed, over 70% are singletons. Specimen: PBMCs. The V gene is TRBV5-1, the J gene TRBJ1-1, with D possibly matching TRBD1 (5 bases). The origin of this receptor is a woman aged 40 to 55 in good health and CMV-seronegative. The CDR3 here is CASSWGVGTEAFF. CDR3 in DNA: TGCGCCAGCAGCTGGGGCGTTGGCACTGAAGCTTTCTTT.